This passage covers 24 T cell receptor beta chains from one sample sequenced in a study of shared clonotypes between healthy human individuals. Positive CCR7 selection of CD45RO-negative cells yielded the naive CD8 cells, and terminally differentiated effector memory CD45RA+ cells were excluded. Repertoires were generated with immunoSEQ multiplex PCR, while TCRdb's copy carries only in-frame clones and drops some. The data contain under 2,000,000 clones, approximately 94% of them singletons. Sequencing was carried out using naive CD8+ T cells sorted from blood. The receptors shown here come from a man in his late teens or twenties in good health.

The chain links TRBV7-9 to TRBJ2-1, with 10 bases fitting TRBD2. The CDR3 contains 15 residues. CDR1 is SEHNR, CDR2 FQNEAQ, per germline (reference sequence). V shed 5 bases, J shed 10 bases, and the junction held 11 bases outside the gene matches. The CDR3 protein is CASSGGTSELGEQFF. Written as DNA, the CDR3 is TGTGCCAGCAGCGGTGGGACTAGCGAGCTAGGGGAGCAGTTCTTC.

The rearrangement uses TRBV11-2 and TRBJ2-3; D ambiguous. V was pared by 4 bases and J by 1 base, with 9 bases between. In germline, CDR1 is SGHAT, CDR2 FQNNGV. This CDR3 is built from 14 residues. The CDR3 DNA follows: TGTGCCAGCAGCTGGATTGGGGGCACAGATACGCAGTATTTT. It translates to CASSWIGGTDTQYF.

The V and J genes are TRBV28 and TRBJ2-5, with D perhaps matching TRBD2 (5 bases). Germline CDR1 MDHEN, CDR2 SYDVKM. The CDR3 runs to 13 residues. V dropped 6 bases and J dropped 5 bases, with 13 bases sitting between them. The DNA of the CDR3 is TGTGCCAGCAGCCTAGATTCGGGGGAGACCCAGTACTTC. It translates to CASSLDSGETQYF.

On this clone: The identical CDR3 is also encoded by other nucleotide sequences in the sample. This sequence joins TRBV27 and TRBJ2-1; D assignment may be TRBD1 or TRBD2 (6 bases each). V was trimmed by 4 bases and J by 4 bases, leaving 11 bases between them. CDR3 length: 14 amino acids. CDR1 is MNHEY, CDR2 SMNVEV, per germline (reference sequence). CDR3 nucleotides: TGTGCCAGCAGTTCCGGGGGCCTATACAATGAGCAGTTCTTC. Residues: CASSSGGLYNEQFF.

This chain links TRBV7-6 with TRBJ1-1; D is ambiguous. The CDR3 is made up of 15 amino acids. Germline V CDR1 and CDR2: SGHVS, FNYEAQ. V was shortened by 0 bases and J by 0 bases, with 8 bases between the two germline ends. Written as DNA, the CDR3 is TGTGCCAGCAGCTTAGCGGTAGAGATGAACACTGAAGCTTTCTTT. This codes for CASSLAVEMNTEAFF.

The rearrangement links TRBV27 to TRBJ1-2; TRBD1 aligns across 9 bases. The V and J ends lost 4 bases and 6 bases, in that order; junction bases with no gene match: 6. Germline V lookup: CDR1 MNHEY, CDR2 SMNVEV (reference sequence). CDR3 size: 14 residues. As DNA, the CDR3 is TGTGCCAGCAGTTACAGGGGGCTATTAGATGGCTACACCTTC. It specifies CASSYRGLLDGYTF.

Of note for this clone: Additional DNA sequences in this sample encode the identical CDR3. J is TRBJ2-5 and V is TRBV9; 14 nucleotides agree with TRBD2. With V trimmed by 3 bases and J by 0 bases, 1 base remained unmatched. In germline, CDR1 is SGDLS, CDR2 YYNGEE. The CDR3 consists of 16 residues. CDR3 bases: TGTGCCAGCAGCGGACTAGCGGGGGGGCACCAAGAGACCCAGTACTTC. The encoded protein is CASSGLAGGHQETQYF.

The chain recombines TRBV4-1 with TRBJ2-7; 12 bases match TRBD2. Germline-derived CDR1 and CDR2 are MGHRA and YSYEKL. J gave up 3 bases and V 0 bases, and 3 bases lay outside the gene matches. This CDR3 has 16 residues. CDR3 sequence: CASSQEGLAGLYEQYF. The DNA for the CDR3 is TGCGCCAGCAGCCAAGAGGGACTAGCGGGTCTCTACGAGCAGTACTTC.

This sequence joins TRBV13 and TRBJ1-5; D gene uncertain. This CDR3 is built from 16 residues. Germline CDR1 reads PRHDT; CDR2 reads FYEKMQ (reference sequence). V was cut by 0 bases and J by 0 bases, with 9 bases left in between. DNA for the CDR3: TGTGCCAGCAGCTTAGGGGGGTACCCTAGCAATCAGCCCCAGCATTTT. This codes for CASSLGGYPSNQPQHF.

CDR3 in DNA: TGTGCCAGCAGCATCAAACTTTCACTTGGGAGGGAAGATAATTCACCCCTCCACTTT. Translation: CASSIKLSLGREDNSPLHF. J is TRBJ1-6 and V is TRBV21-1. TRBV21-1 has pseudogene status. CDR3 size: 19 residues.

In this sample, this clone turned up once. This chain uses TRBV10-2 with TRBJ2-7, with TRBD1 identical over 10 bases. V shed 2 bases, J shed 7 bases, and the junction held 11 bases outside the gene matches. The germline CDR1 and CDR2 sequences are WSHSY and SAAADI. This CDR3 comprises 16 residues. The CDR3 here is CASSEGGQGTLGEQYF. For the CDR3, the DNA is TGCGCCAGCAGTGAGGGGGGACAGGGGACTTTAGGGGAGCAGTACTTC.

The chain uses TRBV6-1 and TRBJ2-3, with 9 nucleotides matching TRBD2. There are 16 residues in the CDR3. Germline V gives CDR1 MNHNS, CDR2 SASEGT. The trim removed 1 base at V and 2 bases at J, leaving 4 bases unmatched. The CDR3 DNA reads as TGTGCCAGCAGTGAAGATAGCGGGGGACTCACAGATACGCAGTATTTT. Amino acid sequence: CASSEDSGGLTDTQYF.

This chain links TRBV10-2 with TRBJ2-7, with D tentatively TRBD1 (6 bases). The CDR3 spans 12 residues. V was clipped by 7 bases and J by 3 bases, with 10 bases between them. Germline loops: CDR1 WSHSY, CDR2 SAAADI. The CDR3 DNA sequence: TGCGCCAGCACTGGACAGAGCTACGAGCAGTACTTC. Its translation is CASTGQSYEQYF.

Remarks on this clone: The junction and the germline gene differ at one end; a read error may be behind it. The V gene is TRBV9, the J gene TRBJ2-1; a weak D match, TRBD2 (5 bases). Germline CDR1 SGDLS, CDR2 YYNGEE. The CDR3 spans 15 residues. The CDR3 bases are TGTGCCAACAGCGAGAGCGGTACCTCCTACAATGAGCAGTTCTTC. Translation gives CANSESGTSYNEQFF.

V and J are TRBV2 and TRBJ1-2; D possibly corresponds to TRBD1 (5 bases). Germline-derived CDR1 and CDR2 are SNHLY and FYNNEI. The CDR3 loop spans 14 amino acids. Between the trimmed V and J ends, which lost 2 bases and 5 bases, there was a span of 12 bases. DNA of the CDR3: TGTGCCAGCAGTGAACAGGGCCTACCTTATGGCTACACCTTC. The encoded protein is CASSEQGLPYGYTF. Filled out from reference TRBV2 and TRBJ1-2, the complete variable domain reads EPEVTQTPSHQVTQMGQEVILRCVPISNHLYFYWYRQILGQKVEFLVSFYNNEISEKSEIFDDQFSVERPDGSNFTLKIRSTKLEDSAMYFCASSEQGLPYGYTFGSGTRLTVV.

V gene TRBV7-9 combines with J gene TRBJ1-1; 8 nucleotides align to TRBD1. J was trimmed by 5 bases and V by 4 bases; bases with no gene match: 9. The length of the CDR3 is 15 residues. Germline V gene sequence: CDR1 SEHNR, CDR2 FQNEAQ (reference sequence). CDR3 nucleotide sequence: TGTGCCAGCAGCTGGCTGGACAGGGAAGGTACTGAAGCTTTCTTT. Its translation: CASSWLDREGTEAFF.

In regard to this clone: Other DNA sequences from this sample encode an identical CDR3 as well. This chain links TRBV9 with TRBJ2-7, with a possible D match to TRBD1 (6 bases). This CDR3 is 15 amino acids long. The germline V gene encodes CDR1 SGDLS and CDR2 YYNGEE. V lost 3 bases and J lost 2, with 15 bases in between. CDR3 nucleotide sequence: TGTGCCAGCAGCGCAACTGGGACACCCGCCTACGAGCAGTACTTC. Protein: CASSATGTPAYEQYF.

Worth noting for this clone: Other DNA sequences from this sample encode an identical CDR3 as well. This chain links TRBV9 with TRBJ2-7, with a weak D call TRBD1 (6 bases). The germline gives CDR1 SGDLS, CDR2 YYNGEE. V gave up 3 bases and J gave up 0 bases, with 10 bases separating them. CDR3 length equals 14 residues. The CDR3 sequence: CASSETGGSYEQYF. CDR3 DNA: TGTGCCAGCAGCGAGACAGGTGGCTCCTACGAGCAGTACTTC. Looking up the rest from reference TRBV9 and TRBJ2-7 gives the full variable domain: DSGVTQTPKHLITATGQRVTLRCSPRSGDLSVYWYQQSLDQGLQFLIQYYNGEERAKGNILERFSAQQFPDLHSELNLSSLELGDSALYFCASSETGGSYEQYFGPGTRLTVT.

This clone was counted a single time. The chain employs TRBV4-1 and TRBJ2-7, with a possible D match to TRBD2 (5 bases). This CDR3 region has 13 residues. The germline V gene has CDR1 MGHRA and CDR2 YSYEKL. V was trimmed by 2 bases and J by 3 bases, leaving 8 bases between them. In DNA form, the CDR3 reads TGCGCCAGCAGCCAAAAAGACTACTACGAGCAGTACTTC. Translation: CASSQKDYYEQYF.

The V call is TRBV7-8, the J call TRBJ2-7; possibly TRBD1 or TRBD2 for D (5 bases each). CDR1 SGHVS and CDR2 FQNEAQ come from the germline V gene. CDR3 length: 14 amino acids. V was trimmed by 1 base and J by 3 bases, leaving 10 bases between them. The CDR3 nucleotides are TGTGCCAGCAGCTTAGGGGGGTTGAACTACGAGCAGTACTTC. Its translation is CASSLGGLNYEQYF.

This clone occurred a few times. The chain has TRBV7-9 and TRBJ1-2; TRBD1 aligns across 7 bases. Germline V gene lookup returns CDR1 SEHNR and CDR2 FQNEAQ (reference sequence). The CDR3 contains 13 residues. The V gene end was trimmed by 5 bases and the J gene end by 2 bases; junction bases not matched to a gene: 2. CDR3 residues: CASSQQGNYGYTF. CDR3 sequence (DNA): TGTGCCAGCAGCCAACAGGGGAACTATGGCTACACCTTC.

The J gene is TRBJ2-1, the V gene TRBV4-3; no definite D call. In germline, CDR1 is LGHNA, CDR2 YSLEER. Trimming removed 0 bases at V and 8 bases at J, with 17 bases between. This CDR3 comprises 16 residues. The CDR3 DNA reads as TGCGCCAGCAGCCAAGAAATGGCGGAGTTAGGGTATGAGCAGTTCTTC. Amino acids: CASSQEMAELGYEQFF.

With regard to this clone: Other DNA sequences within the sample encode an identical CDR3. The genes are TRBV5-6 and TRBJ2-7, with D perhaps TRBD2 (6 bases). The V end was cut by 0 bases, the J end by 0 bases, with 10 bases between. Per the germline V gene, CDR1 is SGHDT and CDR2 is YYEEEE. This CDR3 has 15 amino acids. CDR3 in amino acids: CASSLVEGSSYEQYF. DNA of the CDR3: TGTGCCAGCAGCTTGGTGGAGGGGAGCTCCTACGAGCAGTACTTC.

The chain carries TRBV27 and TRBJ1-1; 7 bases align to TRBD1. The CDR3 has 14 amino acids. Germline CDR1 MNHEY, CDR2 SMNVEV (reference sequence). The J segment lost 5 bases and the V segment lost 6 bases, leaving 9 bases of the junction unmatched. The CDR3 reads CASRVQGSGTEAFF. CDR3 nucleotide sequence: TGTGCCAGCAGGGTACAGGGGTCCGGAACTGAAGCTTTCTTT.